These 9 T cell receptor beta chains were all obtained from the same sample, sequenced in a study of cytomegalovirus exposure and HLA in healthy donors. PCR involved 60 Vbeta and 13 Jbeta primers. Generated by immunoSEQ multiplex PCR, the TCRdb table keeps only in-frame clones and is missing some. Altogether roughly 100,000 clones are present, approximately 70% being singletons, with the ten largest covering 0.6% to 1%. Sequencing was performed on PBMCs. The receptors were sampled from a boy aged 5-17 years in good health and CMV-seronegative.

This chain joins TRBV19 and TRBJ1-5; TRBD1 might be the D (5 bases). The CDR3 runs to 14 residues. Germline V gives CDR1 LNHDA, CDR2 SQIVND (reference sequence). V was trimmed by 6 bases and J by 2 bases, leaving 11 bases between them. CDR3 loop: CASRGGTGNQPQHF. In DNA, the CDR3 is TGTGCCAGTAGGGGAGGGACCGGCAATCAGCCCCAGCATTTT. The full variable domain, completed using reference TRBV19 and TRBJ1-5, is DGGITQSPKYLFRKEGQNVTLSCEQNLNHDAMYWYRQDPGQGLRLIYYSQIVNDFQKGDIAEGYSVSREKKESFPLTVTSAQKNPTAFYLCASRGGTGNQPQHFGDGTRLSIL.

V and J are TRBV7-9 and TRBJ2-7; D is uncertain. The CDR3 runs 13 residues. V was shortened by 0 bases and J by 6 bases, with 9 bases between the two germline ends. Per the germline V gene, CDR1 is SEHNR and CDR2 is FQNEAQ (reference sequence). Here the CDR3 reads CASSLAGSGEQYF. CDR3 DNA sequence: TGTGCCAGCAGCTTAGCGGGCTCTGGCGAGCAGTACTTC.

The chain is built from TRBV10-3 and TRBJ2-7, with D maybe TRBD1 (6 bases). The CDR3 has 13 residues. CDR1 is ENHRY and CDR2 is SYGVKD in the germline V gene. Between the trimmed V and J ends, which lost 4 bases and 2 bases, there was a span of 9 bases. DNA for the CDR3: TGTGCCATCAGTGTTGGGACACCCTACGAGCAGTACTTC. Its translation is CAISVGTPYEQYF.

DNA of the CDR3: TGCGCCAGCAGCCTTAAACACGACATAATCTATGGCTACACCTTC. It specifies CASSLKHDIIYGYTF. This chain uses TRBV4-3 with TRBJ1-2; D is unresolved. V lost 4 bases and J 4 bases, leaving 16 bases between the germline ends. This CDR3 contains 15 residues. Germline assignment: CDR1 LGHNA and CDR2 YSLEER.

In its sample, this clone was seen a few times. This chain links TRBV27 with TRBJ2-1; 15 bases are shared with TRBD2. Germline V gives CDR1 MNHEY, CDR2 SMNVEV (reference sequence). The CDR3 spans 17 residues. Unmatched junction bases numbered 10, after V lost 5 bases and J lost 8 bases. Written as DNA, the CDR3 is TGTGCCAGCAGTCAAAACTGGGGACTAGCGGGGGGCGATGAGCAGTTCTTC. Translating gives CASSQNWGLAGGDEQFF.

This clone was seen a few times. CDR3 in DNA: TGTGCCAGCGGGGGGGCAGATAGCACAGATACGCAGTATTTT. Its translation: CASGGADSTDTQYF. V usage is TRBV6-1 and J usage is TRBJ2-3; a possible D gene is TRBD2 (7 bases). The length of the CDR3 is 14 residues. Germline V gene data show CDR1 as MNHNS and CDR2 as SASEGT. The V end was cut by 8 bases, the J end by 0 bases, with 12 bases between.

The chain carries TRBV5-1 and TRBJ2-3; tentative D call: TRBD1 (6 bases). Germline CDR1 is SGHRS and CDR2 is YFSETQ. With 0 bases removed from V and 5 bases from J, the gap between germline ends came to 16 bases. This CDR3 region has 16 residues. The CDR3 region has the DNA TGCGCCAGCAGCTTGGAACTCCTCAGGGGTGGAGATACGCAGTATTTT. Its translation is CASSLELLRGGDTQYF.

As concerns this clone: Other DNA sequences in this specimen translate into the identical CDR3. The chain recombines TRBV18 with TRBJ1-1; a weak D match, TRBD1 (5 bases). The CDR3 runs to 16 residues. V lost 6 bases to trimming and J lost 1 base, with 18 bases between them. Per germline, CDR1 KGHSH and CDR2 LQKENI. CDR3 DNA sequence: TGTGCCAGCTCCCGTGACAGCGCCCCTCCGAACACTGAAGCTTTCTTT. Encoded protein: CASSRDSAPPNTEAFF.

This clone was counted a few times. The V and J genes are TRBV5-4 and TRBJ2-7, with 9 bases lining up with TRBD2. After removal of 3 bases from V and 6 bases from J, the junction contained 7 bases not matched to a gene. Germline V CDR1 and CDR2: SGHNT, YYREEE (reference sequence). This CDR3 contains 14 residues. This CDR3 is CASSSVAGAPEQYF. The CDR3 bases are TGTGCCAGCAGCTCTGTAGCGGGAGCCCCCGAGCAGTACTTC.